This T cell receptor (beta chain) was identified during a study of blood T cell repertoires in COVID-19. Turning to the study itself: The United States, Italy and Spain were the sources of the acute and convalescent COVID-19 samples. T cells, B-cell-depleted T cells, or PBMCs provided the cDNA or gDNA that served as material.

Authors' data handling: Amplification from reference gene primers served as the basis for estimated nucleated cell counts. Here immunoSEQ multiplex PCR was the method, and the copy in TCRdb shows in-frame clones only, minus some. The V and J calls and the clone size are those of that table, but D and trimming were determined from the DNA. The table has roughly 72,000 clones, just over 85% seen once; the top ten hold 40% to 55%. This CDR3 spans 16 amino acids. Sample: peripheral blood. The chain uses TRBV21-1 and TRBJ2-2; TRBD1, as called in the table, went unchecked against the DNA. TRBV21-1 is noted as a pseudogene. This TCR was recovered from a human donor in a cohort sampled during active COVID-19. CDR3: CASRSPPTGPTGELFF. CDR3 DNA sequence: TGTGCCAGCAGGAGTCCCCCAACAGGGCCCACCGGGGAGCTGTTTTTT.